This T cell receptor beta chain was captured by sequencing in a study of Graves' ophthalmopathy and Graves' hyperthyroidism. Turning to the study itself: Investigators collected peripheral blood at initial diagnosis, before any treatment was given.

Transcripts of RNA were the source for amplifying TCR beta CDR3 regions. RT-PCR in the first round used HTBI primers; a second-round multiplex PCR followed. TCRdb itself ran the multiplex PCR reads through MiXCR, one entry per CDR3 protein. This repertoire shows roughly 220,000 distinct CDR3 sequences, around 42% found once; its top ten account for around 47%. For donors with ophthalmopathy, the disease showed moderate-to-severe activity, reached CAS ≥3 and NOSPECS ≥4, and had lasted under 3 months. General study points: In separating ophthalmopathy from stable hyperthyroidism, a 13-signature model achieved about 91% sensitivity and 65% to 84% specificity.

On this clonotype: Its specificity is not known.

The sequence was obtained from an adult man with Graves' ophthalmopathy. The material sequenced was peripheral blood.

CDR3 nucleotide sequence: TGTGCCAGCAGTCCAATCCGGTCAGGGCCAACTAATGAAAAACTGTTTTTT. This encodes CASSPIRSGPTNEKLFF. The chain uses TRBV2 and TRBJ1-4; a weak D match, TRBD1 (5 bases). The germline CDR1 and CDR2 sequences are SNHLY and FYNNEI. Trimming removed 5 bases from V and 0 bases from J, with 16 bases in between. This CDR3 is 17 amino acids long.